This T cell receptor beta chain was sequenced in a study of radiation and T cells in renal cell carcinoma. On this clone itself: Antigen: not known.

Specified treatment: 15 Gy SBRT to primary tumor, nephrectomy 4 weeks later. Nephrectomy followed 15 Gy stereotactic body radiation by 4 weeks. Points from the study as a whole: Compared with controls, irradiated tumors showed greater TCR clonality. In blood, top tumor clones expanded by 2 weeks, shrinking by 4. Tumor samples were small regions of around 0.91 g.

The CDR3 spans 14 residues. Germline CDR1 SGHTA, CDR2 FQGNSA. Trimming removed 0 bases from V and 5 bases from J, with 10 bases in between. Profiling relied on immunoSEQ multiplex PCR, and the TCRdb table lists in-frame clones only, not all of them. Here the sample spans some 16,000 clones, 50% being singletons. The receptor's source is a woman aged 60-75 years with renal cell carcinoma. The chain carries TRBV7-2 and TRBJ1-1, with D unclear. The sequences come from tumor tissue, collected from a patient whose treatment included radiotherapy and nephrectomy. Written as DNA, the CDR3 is TGTGCCAGCAGCTTAGCAAGGAGTAGGACTGAAGCTTTCTTT. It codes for CASSLARSRTEAFF. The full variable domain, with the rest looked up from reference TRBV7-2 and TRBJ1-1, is GAGVSQSPSNKVTEKGKDVELRCDPISGHTALYWYRQSLGQGLEFLIYFQGNSAPDKSGLPSDRFSAERTGGSVSTLTIQRTQQEDSAVYLCASSLARSRTEAFFGQGTRLTVV.